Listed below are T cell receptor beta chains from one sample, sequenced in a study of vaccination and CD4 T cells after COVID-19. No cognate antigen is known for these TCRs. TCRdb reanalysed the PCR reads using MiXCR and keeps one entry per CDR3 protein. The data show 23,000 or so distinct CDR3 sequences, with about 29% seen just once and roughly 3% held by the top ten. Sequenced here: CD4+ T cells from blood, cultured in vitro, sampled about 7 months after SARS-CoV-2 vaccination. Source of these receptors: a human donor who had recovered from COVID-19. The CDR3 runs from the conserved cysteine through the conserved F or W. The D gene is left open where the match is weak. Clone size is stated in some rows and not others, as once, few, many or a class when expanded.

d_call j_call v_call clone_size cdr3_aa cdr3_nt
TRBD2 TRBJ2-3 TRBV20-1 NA CSARAVVAGETDTQYF TGCAGTGCTAGAGCTGTGGTAGCGGGAGAAACAGATACGCAGTATTTT
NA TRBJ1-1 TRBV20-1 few CSASAPSTGRTEAFF TGCAGTGCCTCCGCCCCATCCACAGGGCGCACTGAAGCTTTCTTT
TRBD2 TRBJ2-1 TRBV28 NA CASSYLWGLAVHNEQFF TGTGCCAGCAGTTACCTCTGGGGTCTAGCGGTCCACAATGAGCAGTTCTTC
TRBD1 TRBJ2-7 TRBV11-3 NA CASSMRTGVDEQYF TGTGCCAGCAGCATGCGGACAGGGGTGGACGAGCAGTACTTC
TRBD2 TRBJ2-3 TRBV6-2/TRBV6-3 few CASTPHSGRGEDTQYF TGTGCCAGCACCCCGCATAGCGGGAGGGGTGAAGATACGCAGTATTTT
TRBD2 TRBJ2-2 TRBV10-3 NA CAISEGGSGTGELFF TGTGCCATCAGTGAGGGCGGGAGCGGTACCGGGGAGCTGTTTTTT
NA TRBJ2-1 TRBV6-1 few CASNRFRSDEQFF TGTGCCAGCAACAGGTTCAGGAGTGATGAGCAGTTCTTC
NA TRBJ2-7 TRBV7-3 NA CASSLTGGEQYF TGTGCCAGCAGCTTAACCGGCGGCGAGCAGTACTTC
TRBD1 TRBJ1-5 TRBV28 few CASRRQGGGQPQHF TGTGCCAGCAGGAGACAGGGCGGTGGGCAGCCCCAGCATTTT
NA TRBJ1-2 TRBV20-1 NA CSAGVNYGYTF TGCAGTGCTGGGGTAAACTATGGCTACACCTTC
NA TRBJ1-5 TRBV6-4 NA CASILRDTDQPQHF TGTGCCAGCATCCTCCGGGACACCGATCAGCCCCAGCATTTT
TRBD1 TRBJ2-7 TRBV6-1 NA CASSAGQDAQYEQYF TGTGCCAGCAGCGCTGGACAGGACGCTCAATACGAGCAGTACTTC
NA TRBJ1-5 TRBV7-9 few CASSPGVGINQPQHF TGTGCCAGCAGCCCAGGGGTCGGGATTAATCAGCCCCAGCATTTT
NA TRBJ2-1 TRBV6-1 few CASSLLGPFNEQFF TGTGCCAGCAGTCTGCTCGGGCCCTTTAATGAGCAGTTCTTC
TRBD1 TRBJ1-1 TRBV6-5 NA CASSYGGTGGDTEAFF TGTGCCAGCAGTTACGGAGGGACAGGGGGGGACACTGAAGCTTTCTTT
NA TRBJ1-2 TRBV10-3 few CAISEGEGGYTF TGTGCCATCAGTGAGGGGGAAGGAGGCTACACCTTC
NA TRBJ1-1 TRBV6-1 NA CASSPRSGNTEAFF TGTGCCAGCAGCCCCAGGTCGGGGAACACTGAAGCTTTCTTT
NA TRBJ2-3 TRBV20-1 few CSALSGTDTQYF TGCAGTGCTCTTAGCGGCACAGATACGCAGTATTTT
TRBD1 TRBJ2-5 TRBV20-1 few CSATLGTGIETQYF TGCAGTGCGACGCTCGGGACAGGGATAGAGACCCAGTACTTC
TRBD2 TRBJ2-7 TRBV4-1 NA CASSHTSGYEQYF TGCGCCAGCAGCCATACTAGCGGCTACGAGCAGTACTTC
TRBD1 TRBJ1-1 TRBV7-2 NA CASSLGGTGGFEAFF TGTGCCAGCAGCTTAGGGGGGACAGGGGGATTTGAAGCTTTCTTT
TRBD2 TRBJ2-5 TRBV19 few CASSTSSGSETQYF TGTGCCAGTAGTACGTCTAGCGGGAGTGAGACCCAGTACTTC
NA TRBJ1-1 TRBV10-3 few CAIRSDVGSEAFF TGTGCCATCAGATCGGACGTAGGATCTGAAGCTTTCTTT
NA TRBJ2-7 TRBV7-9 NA CASSSDRKSSYEQYF TGTGCCAGCAGCTCCGACAGAAAAAGCTCCTACGAGCAGTACTTC
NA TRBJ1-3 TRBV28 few CASTYRPGNTIYF TGTGCCAGCACCTACCGTCCTGGAAACACCATATATTTT
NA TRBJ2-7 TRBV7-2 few CASSPDSASYEQYF TGTGCCAGCAGCCCGGACAGTGCTTCTTACGAGCAGTACTTC
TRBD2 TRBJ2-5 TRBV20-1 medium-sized CSVRGATAGVSSLVETQYF TGCAGTGTCCGGGGAGCGACGGCGGGAGTTAGTAGTCTGGTGGAGACCCAGTACTTC
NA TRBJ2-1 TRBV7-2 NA CASRPPGSYNEQFF TGTGCCAGCAGGCCCCCTGGCTCCTACAATGAGCAGTTCTTC
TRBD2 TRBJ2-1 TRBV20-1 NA CSARRELGYNEQFF TGCAGTGCTAGGCGGGAGCTCGGCTACAATGAGCAGTTCTTC
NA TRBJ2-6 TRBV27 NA CASRTGWGGAYSGANVLTF TGTGCCAGCAGGACAGGATGGGGGGGAGCCTACTCTGGGGCCAACGTCCTGACTTTC
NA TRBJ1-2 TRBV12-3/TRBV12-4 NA CASSAGGSTIYGYTF TGTGCCAGCAGTGCCGGCGGGTCGACCATCTATGGCTACACCTTC
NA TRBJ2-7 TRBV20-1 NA CSAKTETSAAYNYEQYF TGCAGTGCTAAGACCGAGACCTCGGCCGCTTATAACTACGAGCAGTACTTC
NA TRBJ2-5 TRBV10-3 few CAISEQGVETQYF TGTGCCATCAGTGAACAGGGAGTGGAGACCCAGTACTTC
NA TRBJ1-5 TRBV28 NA CASSLRLIGQPQHF TGTGCCAGCAGTTTAAGACTGATCGGTCAGCCCCAGCATTTT
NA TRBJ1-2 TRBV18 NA CASSPGTAQRGYTF TGTGCCAGCTCACCGGGGACGGCCCAGCGGGGCTACACCTTC
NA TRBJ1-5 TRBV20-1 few CSARDEGLKNQPQHF TGCAGTGCTAGAGATGAGGGATTAAAAAATCAGCCCCAGCATTTT
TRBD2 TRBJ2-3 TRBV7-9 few CASSLVLAADTQYF TGTGCCAGCAGCTTGGTACTAGCGGCAGATACGCAGTATTTT
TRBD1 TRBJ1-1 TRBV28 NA CASSFDRVNTEAFF TGTGCCAGCAGTTTTGACAGGGTAAACACTGAAGCTTTCTTT
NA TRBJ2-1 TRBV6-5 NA CASSYTPQPQSYNEQFF TGTGCCAGCAGTTACACACCACAACCGCAATCCTACAATGAGCAGTTCTTC
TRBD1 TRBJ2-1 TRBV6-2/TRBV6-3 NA CATATGDNEQFF TGTGCCACTGCGACAGGGGACAATGAGCAGTTCTTC
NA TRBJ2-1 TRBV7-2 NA CASSWYNEQFF TGTGCCAGCAGCTGGTACAATGAGCAGTTCTTC
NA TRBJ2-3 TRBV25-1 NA CASSEWGAGSDTQYF TGTGCCAGCAGTGAATGGGGGGCAGGCTCAGATACGCAGTATTTT
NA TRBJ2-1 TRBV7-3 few CASSLRGPAYNEQFF TGTGCCAGCAGCTTAAGGGGGCCTGCCTACAATGAGCAGTTCTTC
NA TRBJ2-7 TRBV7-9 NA CASSQAGSYEQYF TGTGCCAGCAGCCAAGCTGGGTCCTACGAGCAGTACTTC
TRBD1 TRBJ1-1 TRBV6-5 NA CASSYYGTGLDTEAFF TGTGCCAGCAGTTACTACGGGACAGGGTTGGACACTGAAGCTTTCTTT
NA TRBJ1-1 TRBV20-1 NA CSARSDSSENTEAFF TGCAGTGCTAGATCGGACAGTTCAGAGAACACTGAAGCTTTCTTT
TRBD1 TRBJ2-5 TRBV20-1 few CSARARDRFETQYF TGCAGTGCTAGAGCTCGGGACAGGTTCGAGACCCAGTACTTC
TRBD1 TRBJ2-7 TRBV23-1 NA CASSIPGTGFLLTYEQYF TGCGCCAGCAGCATACCCGGGACAGGTTTCCTACTGACCTACGAGCAGTACTTC
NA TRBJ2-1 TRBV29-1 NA CSVEAQFGDEQFF TGCAGCGTTGAAGCACAGTTTGGCGATGAGCAGTTCTTC
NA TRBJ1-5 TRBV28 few CASSLLRADQPQHF TGTGCCAGCAGTTTACTCAGGGCGGATCAGCCCCAGCATTTT
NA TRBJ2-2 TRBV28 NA CASRTANTGELFF TGTGCCAGCCGAACTGCGAACACCGGGGAGCTGTTTTTT
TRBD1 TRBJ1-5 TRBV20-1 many CSAHWDRRQPQHF TGCAGTGCTCACTGGGACAGGCGTCAGCCCCAGCATTTT
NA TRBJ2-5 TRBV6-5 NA CASSYGNQETQYF TGTGCCAGCAGTTACGGAAATCAAGAGACCCAGTACTTC
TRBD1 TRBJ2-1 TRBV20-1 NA CSAEGQGSNEQFF TGCAGTGCAGAGGGACAGGGAAGTAATGAGCAGTTCTTC
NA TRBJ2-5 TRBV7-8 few CASSLDRGWRETQYF TGTGCCAGCAGCTTAGATCGGGGGTGGCGAGAGACCCAGTACTTC
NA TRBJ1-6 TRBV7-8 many CASSGSASGNSPLHF TGTGCCAGCAGCGGGTCGGCTTCGGGGAATTCACCCCTCCACTTT
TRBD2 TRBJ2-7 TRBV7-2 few CASSPPSGTQYF TGTGCCAGCAGCCCCCCTAGCGGCACGCAGTACTTC